This TCR beta chain was identified in a study of blood T cell repertoires in COVID-19. The protocol was immunoSEQ multiplex PCR, while the TCRdb copy is restricted to in-frame clones and leaves out a portion. The data show about 350,000 clones, 70% to 90% seen once. Participants were aged 18 to 89 years, lived in around 22 US areas, and enrolled virtually. Two consecutive negative NP/OP PCR tests, clearance, or resolved symptoms defined Cohort 3 recovery. Sequenced sample: PBMCs or T cells enriched from blood (not recorded which). The clonotype was recovered from a woman aged 25 to 39 who had recovered from COVID-19.

Written as DNA, the CDR3 is TGTGCCAGCAGCTTAGCTATAAGCGGGGGGCTCACAGATACGCAGTATTTT. Protein sequence: CASSLAISGGLTDTQYF. The chain employs TRBV7-2 and TRBJ2-3, with 9 nucleotides matching TRBD2. The CDR3 consists of 17 residues. J gave up 2 bases and V 0 bases, and 6 bases lay outside the gene matches. CDR1 and CDR2 from the germline V gene are SGHTA and FQGNSA.